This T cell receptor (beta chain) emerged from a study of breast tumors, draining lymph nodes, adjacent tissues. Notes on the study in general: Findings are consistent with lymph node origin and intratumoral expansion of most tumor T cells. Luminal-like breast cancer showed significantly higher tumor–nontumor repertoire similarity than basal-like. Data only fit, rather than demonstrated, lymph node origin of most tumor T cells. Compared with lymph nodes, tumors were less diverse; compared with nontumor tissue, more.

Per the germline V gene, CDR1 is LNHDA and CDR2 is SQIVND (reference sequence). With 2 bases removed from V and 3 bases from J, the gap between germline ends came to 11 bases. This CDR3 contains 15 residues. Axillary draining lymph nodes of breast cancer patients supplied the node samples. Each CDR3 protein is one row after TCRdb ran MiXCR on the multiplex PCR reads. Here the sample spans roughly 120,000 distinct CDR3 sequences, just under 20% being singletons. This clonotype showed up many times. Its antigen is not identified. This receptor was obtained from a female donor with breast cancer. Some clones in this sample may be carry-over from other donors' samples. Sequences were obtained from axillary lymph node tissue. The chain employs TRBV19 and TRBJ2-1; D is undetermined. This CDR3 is CASSINTLGYNEQFF. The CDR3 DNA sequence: TGTGCCAGTAGTATAAACACCCTGGGCTACAATGAGCAGTTCTTC.